The 18 T cell receptor beta chains given below trace back to one sample, sequenced in a study of cytomegalovirus exposure and HLA in healthy donors. Researchers ran the PCR with 60 Vbeta and 13 Jbeta primers. The assay was immunoSEQ multiplex PCR, and TCRdb's table has in-frame clones only and misses some. The table includes about 130,000 clones, around 72% detected once. Specimen: PBMCs. The source of these receptors is a woman in her thirties or forties in good health and CMV-seronegative.

The DNA of the CDR3 is TGTGCCAGTAGTTCCCAGGACAGGTTTAATTGGGTAGGCAATGAGCAGTTCTTC. This codes for CASSSQDRFNWVGNEQFF. This chain uses TRBV19 with TRBJ2-1; 7 bases agree with TRBD1. This CDR3 is built from 18 residues. The V gene end was trimmed by 5 bases and the J gene end by 6 bases; junction bases not matched to a gene: 19. Germline V CDR1 and CDR2: LNHDA, SQIVND (reference sequence). Based on the CDR3 plus reference TRBV19 and TRBJ2-1, the full variable domain is DGGITQSPKYLFRKEGQNVTLSCEQNLNHDAMYWYRQDPGQGLRLIYYSQIVNDFQKGDIAEGYSVSREKKESFPLTVTSAQKNPTAFYLCASSSQDRFNWVGNEQFFGPGTRLTVL.

This rearrangement joins TRBV4-2 to TRBJ2-5; 8 nucleotides match TRBD2. With 0 bases clipped from V and 2 bases from J, the junction kept 5 bases outside the gene matches. Germline V gives CDR1 LGHNA, CDR2 YNFKEQ. The CDR3 covers 16 residues. This CDR3 is CASSQESGGPQETQYF. For the CDR3, the DNA is TGTGCCAGCAGCCAAGAAAGCGGGGGCCCTCAAGAGACCCAGTACTTC.

J is TRBJ2-2 and V is TRBV4-2; 8 nucleotides agree with TRBD1. Trimming at V came to 5 bases and at J to 3 bases, leaving 8 bases not matched to a gene. The CDR3 is 16 amino acids. Looked up from germline, CDR1 is LGHNA and CDR2 is YNFKEQ. The CDR3 DNA reads as TGTGCCAGCAGCTGGACAGGGATCGGGGACACCGGGGAGCTGTTTTTT. This encodes CASSWTGIGDTGELFF.

The chain joins TRBV19 to TRBJ2-7; the match to TRBD2 covers 11 bases. Germline CDR1 and CDR2: LNHDA and SQIVND (reference sequence). V gave up 3 bases and J gave up 3 bases; unmatched junction bases: 4. CDR3 length: 15 amino acids. DNA for the CDR3: TGTGCCAGTAGTATGACTAGCGGGGTTGACTACGAGCAGTACTTC. The encoded protein is CASSMTSGVDYEQYF.

V and J are TRBV11-2 and TRBJ2-7, with a possible D match to TRBD2 (6 bases). Deletions cut 5 bases from V and 2 bases from J, with 16 bases between. Germline V gene sequence: CDR1 SGHAT, CDR2 FQNNGV. There are 15 residues in the CDR3. The CDR3 DNA reads TGTGCCAGCAGCCAGGGTGGGGGGAAGGCCTACGAGCAGTACTTC. Its protein product is CASSQGGGKAYEQYF.

This clone was observed a single time. The CDR3 nucleotides read TGCGCCAGCAGCATACAGGGGGCTATTACAGATACGCAGTATTTT. This encodes CASSIQGAITDTQYF. This chain uses TRBV5-1 with TRBJ2-3, with TRBD1 matching over 9 bases. The J segment lost 3 bases and the V segment lost 4 bases, leaving 6 bases of the junction unmatched. CDR3 length equals 15 residues. Per germline, CDR1 SGHRS and CDR2 YFSETQ.

The J gene is TRBJ2-3, the V gene TRBV28, with 9 bases fitting TRBD1. This CDR3 contains 15 residues. V dropped 5 bases and J dropped 2; count of bases not matched to a gene: 5. Germline V gives CDR1 MDHEN, CDR2 SYDVKM. The CDR3 nucleotides are TGTGCCAGCAGTCCAGGGACAGGGCACACAGATACGCAGTATTTT. Translation gives CASSPGTGHTDTQYF.

The V and J genes are TRBV21-1 and TRBJ1-1; the tabulated D call, TRBD1, remains unverified against the DNA. TRBV21-1 is a pseudogene locus. The length of the CDR3 is 17 residues. CDR3 bases: TGTGCCAGCAGCAACCGGGACAGGGGGCCGGGGAACACTGAAGCTTTCTTT. Translating gives CASSNRDRGPGNTEAFF.

J is TRBJ2-7 and V is TRBV30; tentative D call: TRBD2 (6 bases). The germline V and J ends were trimmed by 5 bases and 3 bases, with 11 bases remaining between them. Germline V lookup: CDR1 GTSNPN, CDR2 SVGIG (reference sequence). This CDR3 comprises 12 residues. The CDR3 region is CAWSAGHYEQYF. The CDR3 DNA reads TGTGCCTGGTCTGCGGGGCACTACGAGCAGTACTTC.

The CDR3 DNA reads TGCGCCAGCAGCTTAAGCATGGGCACAGATACGCAGTATTTT. It is translated as CASSLSMGTDTQYF. V gene TRBV5-1 combines with J gene TRBJ2-3, with D unresolved. The CDR3 sequence is 14 residues long. From germline, CDR1 is SGHRS and CDR2 YFSETQ. The V gene lost 2 bases and the J gene lost 1 base, with 8 bases spanning the gap.

The chain joins TRBV10-3 to TRBJ2-6, with D perhaps matching TRBD2 (6 bases). Trimming shortened V by 4 bases and J by 2 bases, and 9 bases separated the two germline ends. This CDR3 has 15 amino acids. Germline CDR1 reads ENHRY; CDR2 reads SYGVKD. Here the CDR3 DNA reads TGTGCCATCAGTGCTGGGGGGACTGGGGCCAACGTCCTGACTTTC. It yields the protein CAISAGGTGANVLTF.

The chain employs TRBV9 and TRBJ2-2; D gene uncertain. Trimming left V 3 bases short and J 6 bases short, with 12 bases between. Germline V lookup: CDR1 SGDLS, CDR2 YYNGEE. The CDR3 extends over 14 amino acids. CDR3 amino acids: CASSAEEVAGELFF. In nucleotides, the CDR3 is TGTGCCAGCAGCGCCGAAGAGGTGGCCGGGGAGCTGTTTTTT.

The chain combines TRBV25-1 with TRBJ1-1; D perhaps matches TRBD1 (5 bases). Per germline, CDR1 MGHDK and CDR2 SYGVNS. There are 12 residues in the CDR3. Deletions cut 2 bases from V and 8 bases from J, with 9 bases between. CDR3 in DNA: TGTGCCAGCAGTGAACAGGGATTGGAAGCTTTCTTT. This gives the protein CASSEQGLEAFF.

The chain uses TRBV19 and TRBJ1-1; a possible D gene is TRBD1 (5 bases). The CDR3 extends over 14 amino acids. V gave up 3 bases and J gave up 1 base, with 9 bases separating them. Germline lookup yields CDR1 LNHDA and CDR2 SQIVND (reference sequence). DNA of the CDR3: TGTGCCAGTAGTATTTGGGGCTCGAACACTGAAGCTTTCTTT. Its protein product is CASSIWGSNTEAFF.

V usage is TRBV9 and J usage is TRBJ2-3, with 11 bases identical to TRBD2. The CDR3 sequence is 17 residues long. V shed 3 bases and J 0 bases; nucleotides not matched to a gene: 6. CDR1 and CDR2 (germline): SGDLS, YYNGEE. The CDR3 region is CASSEPSGGISTDTQYF. CDR3 nucleotide sequence: TGTGCCAGCAGCGAGCCTAGCGGGGGGATTAGCACAGATACGCAGTATTTT.

The rearrangement joins TRBV29-1 to TRBJ2-3; 14 positions match TRBD2. The germline gives CDR1 SQVTM, CDR2 ANQGSEA. This CDR3 spans 14 amino acids. The V and J ends lost 5 bases and 4 bases, in that order; junction bases with no gene match: 2. CDR3 bases: TGCAGCGTTTCGACTAGCGGGAGGGCAGATACGCAGTATTTT. Its translation is CSVSTSGRADTQYF.

The DNA for the CDR3 is TGTGCCAGTAGCACAGGTTACGAGCAGTACTTC. Encoded protein: CASSTGYEQYF. The V call is TRBV19, the J call TRBJ2-7; possibly TRBD1 for D (5 bases). V was pared by 6 bases and J by 4 bases, with 7 bases between. The CDR3 has 11 residues. CDR1 and CDR2 from the germline V gene are LNHDA and SQIVND (reference sequence).

This sequence joins TRBV6-6 and TRBJ1-5; 8 positions match TRBD1. The CDR3 has 14 residues. CDR1 and CDR2 (germline): MNHNY, SVGAGI (reference sequence). V lost 2 bases, J lost 7 bases, and 4 bases stayed unmatched. The CDR3 protein is CASSYDRGSQPQHF. The CDR3 DNA follows: TGTGCCAGCAGTTACGACAGGGGTTCCCAGCCCCAGCATTTT.